This T cell receptor (beta chain) was obtained from a study of blood T cell repertoires in COVID-19. This clone turned up a few times. Generated by immunoSEQ multiplex PCR, the TCRdb table keeps only in-frame clones and is missing some. The table lists roughly 320,000 clones, approximately 90% of them singletons. This CDR3 is built from 16 residues. V was shortened by 0 bases and J by 4 bases, with 15 bases between the two germline ends. Germline V lookup: CDR1 LGHNA, CDR2 YSLEER. The J gene is TRBJ1-2, the V gene TRBV4-3; maybe TRBD1 (6 bases). This clonotype was obtained from a woman in her twenties or thirties who had been exposed to COVID-19. Sequencing was performed on PBMCs or T cells enriched from blood (not recorded which). In DNA, the CDR3 is TGCGCCAGCAGCCAAGATTTGGGAGGGGGGGCCTATGGCTACACCTTC. Its protein is CASSQDLGGGAYGYTF.